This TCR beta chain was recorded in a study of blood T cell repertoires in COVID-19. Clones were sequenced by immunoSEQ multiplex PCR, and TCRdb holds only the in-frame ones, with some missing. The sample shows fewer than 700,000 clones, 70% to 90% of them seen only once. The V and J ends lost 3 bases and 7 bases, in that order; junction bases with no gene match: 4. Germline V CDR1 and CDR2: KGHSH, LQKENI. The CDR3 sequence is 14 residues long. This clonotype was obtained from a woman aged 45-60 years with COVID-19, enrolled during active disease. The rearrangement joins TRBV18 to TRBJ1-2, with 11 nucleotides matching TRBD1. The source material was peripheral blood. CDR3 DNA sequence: TGTGCCAGCTCACCGGGACAGGGGGAGGTTGGCTACACCTTC. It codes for CASSPGQGEVGYTF.